These 27 T cell receptor beta chains were all obtained from the same sample, sequenced in a study of T cell repertoires in cytomegalovirus infection. A single record per CDR3 protein comes from TCRdb applying MiXCR to the reads. The data contain 830,000 or so distinct CDR3 sequences, 30% to 35% of them singletons. No antigen has been assigned to these receptors. The sequences come from cultured CD8+ T cells from PBMCs, collected from culture after CMV antigen stimulation. Every receptor here comes from a human donor in good health (CMV status not recorded). Some clones in this sample may be carry-over from other donors' samples.

The gene calls are TRBV20-1 and TRBJ1-3, with unresolved D. In germline, CDR1 is DFQATT, CDR2 SNEGSKA (reference sequence). The V end was cut by 5 bases, the J end by 0 bases, with 8 bases between. This CDR3 region has 13 residues. The CDR3: CSARLRSGNTIYF. The CDR3 nucleotides read TGCAGTGCTCGCCTCCGCTCTGGAAACACCATATATTTT.

The sample holds a few counts of this clonotype. The chain joins TRBV7-9 to TRBJ2-1, with D perhaps TRBD2 (6 bases). The CDR3 has 16 amino acids. Trimming shortened V by 5 bases and J by 0 bases, and 14 bases separated the two germline ends. The V gene's germline CDR1 is SEHNR and CDR2 FQNEAQ (reference sequence). For the CDR3, the DNA is TGTGCCAGCAGCGCCGGGACTCCCAGCTCCTACAATGAGCAGTTCTTC. Amino acids: CASSAGTPSSYNEQFF.

CDR3 residues: CASSWGKEAFF. The DNA for the CDR3 is TGTGCCAGCAGTTGGGGGAAGGAAGCTTTCTTT. The genes are TRBV6-2 or TRBV6-3 and TRBJ1-1; D might be TRBD1 (5 bases). V was shortened by 4 bases and J by 8 bases, with 8 bases between the two germline ends. CDR1 is MNHEY, CDR2 SVGEGT, per germline. This CDR3 is 11 amino acids long.

This clonotype has a handful of counts. This chain links TRBV7-8 with TRBJ1-1; D call uncertain. V shed 1 base and J shed 6 bases, with 6 bases lying between them. Germline CDR1 SGHVS, CDR2 FQNEAQ. The CDR3 runs 12 residues. The CDR3 nucleotides are TGTGCCAGCAGCTTAGGTGTTTCTGAAGCTTTCTTT. It specifies CASSLGVSEAFF.

This clonotype has more than one count but fewer than ten. This chain joins TRBV20-1 and TRBJ2-1; 7 positions match TRBD1. Trimming removed 5 bases from V and 1 base from J; junction bases left unmatched: 2. CDR3 length: 13 amino acids. The germline V gene encodes CDR1 DFQATT and CDR2 SNEGSKA (reference sequence). The CDR3 DNA sequence: TGCAGTGCTCAGGGGGTTTCCTACAATGAGCAGTTCTTC. It is translated as CSAQGVSYNEQFF.

The chain links TRBV4-3 to TRBJ2-1, with unresolved D. V was clipped by 0 bases and J by 0 bases, with 9 bases between them. This CDR3 contains 16 residues. Germline V lookup: CDR1 LGHNA, CDR2 YSLEER. CDR3 nucleotide sequence: TGCGCCAGCAGCCAAGAAGGGTCGGCCTCCTACAATGAGCAGTTCTTC. Its translation is CASSQEGSASYNEQFF.

The V and J genes are TRBV11-2 and TRBJ2-7; D is ambiguous. Germline CDR1 reads SGHAT; CDR2 reads FQNNGV. The ends were cut back, 5 bases at V and 2 bases at J, with 22 bases in the middle. CDR3 length: 17 amino acids. The chain's CDR3 is CASSTQNAGWQTYEQYF. The DNA for the CDR3 is TGTGCCAGCAGCACTCAGAACGCCGGATGGCAAACCTACGAGCAGTACTTC. Combining the CDR3 with reference TRBV11-2 and TRBJ2-7 gives the whole variable domain EAGVAQSPRYKIIEKRQSVAFWCNPISGHATLYWYQQILGQGPKLLIQFQNNGVVDDSQLPKDRFSAERLKGVDSTLKIQPAKLEDSAVYLCASSTQNAGWQTYEQYFGPGTRLTVT.

This rearrangement joins TRBV6-6 to TRBJ2-7; D unclear. Germline V gene lookup returns CDR1 MNHNY and CDR2 SVGAGI (reference sequence). This CDR3 is 13 amino acids long. Trimming removed 2 bases at V and 2 bases at J, with 7 bases between. The CDR3 protein is CASSYRLPYEQYV. CDR3 bases: TGTGCCAGCAGTTACAGGTTGCCCTACGAGCAGTACGTC.

This clonotype turned up a few times. The V call is TRBV4-1, the J call TRBJ2-5, with 9 positions matching TRBD2. Germline V lookup: CDR1 MGHRA, CDR2 YSYEKL. CDR3 size: 16 residues. Trimming cost V 0 bases and J 0 bases; bases outside gene matches: 2. The CDR3 bases are TGCGCCAGCAGCCAAGAGGGCGGGGGGGACCAAGAGACCCAGTACTTC. Encoded protein: CASSQEGGGDQETQYF.

The J gene is TRBJ2-1, the V gene TRBV29-1; maybe TRBD2 (5 bases). Germline CDR1 SQVTM, CDR2 ANQGSEA. Trimming stripped 1 base from V and 0 bases from J, with 10 bases between. The CDR3 is 15 residues long. CDR3 nucleotide sequence: TGCAGCGTTGAAGGCAGGAGCGGCTCCTACAATGAGCAGTTCTTC. Its protein product is CSVEGRSGSYNEQFF.

The chain carries TRBV14 and TRBJ1-4; D possibly corresponds to TRBD1 (5 bases). Germline V lookup: CDR1 SGHDN, CDR2 FVKESK. V was clipped by 2 bases and J by 4 bases, with 8 bases between them. CDR3 length equals 14 residues. The CDR3 DNA follows: TGTGCCAGCAGCCAAAGGGACGGTAATGAAAAACTGTTTTTT. Encoded protein: CASSQRDGNEKLFF.

This rearrangement joins TRBV5-5 to TRBJ2-5; maybe TRBD1 (6 bases). The V end was cut by 2 bases, the J end by 4 bases, with 15 bases between. The CDR3 extends over 15 amino acids. Germline V gives CDR1 SGHKS, CDR2 YYEKEE (reference sequence). The DNA of the CDR3 is TGTGCCAGCAGCTTAGACCCTTCAGGGGCAGAGACCCAGTACTTC. Residues: CASSLDPSGAETQYF.

The V and J genes are TRBV27 and TRBJ1-1; the D gene is possibly TRBD1 (5 bases). In germline, CDR1 is MNHEY, CDR2 SMNVEV (reference sequence). The CDR3 has 16 residues. With 5 bases removed from V and 1 base from J, the gap between germline ends came to 17 bases. The CDR3 nucleotides read TGTGCCAGCAGTCAGAATCGCAGGGAGTGGAACACTGAAGCTTTCTTT. This encodes CASSQNRREWNTEAFF.

This clonotype was detected a few times. The chain employs TRBV2 and TRBJ1-4, with a tentative D call TRBD1 (5 bases). Germline assignment: CDR1 SNHLY and CDR2 FYNNEI. This CDR3 spans 14 amino acids. V lost 3 bases and J 3 bases, leaving 8 bases between the germline ends. The CDR3 spells CASSDRESNEKLFF. The CDR3 nucleotides read TGTGCCAGCAGTGACAGGGAATCTAATGAAAAACTGTTTTTT. Variable domain in full (rest from reference TRBV2 and TRBJ1-4): EPEVTQTPSHQVTQMGQEVILRCVPISNHLYFYWYRQILGQKVEFLVSFYNNEISEKSEIFDDQFSVERPDGSNFTLKIRSTKLEDSAMYFCASSDRESNEKLFFGSGTQLSVL.

As concerns this clonotype: A read error is the likely source, as a far larger clone sits one nucleotide away. The chain carries TRBV7-4 and TRBJ2-5; D is possibly TRBD2 (5 bases). The V and J ends lost 5 bases and 5 bases respectively, with 15 bases between them. This CDR3 spans 14 amino acids. CDR1 and CDR2 (germline): SGHVT, SQSDAQ. The CDR3 DNA reads TGTGCCAGCAGCCCGCCGGGATCCCATGAGACCCAGTACTTC. Translating gives CASSPPGSHETQYF.

The J gene is TRBJ2-7, the V gene TRBV6-5; 8 bases agree with TRBD1. The CDR3 has 16 residues. J lost 4 bases, V lost 6 bases, and 14 bases had no gene match. Germline V gives CDR1 MNHEY, CDR2 SVGAGI. CDR3 sequence (DNA): TGTGCCAGCAGCAGTCAACCGGGACAGGATTATTACGAGCAGTACTTC. Translating gives CASSSQPGQDYYEQYF.

This clonotype was detected only once. A much larger clone differs by one base, so this may be a read error. This chain connects TRBV11-2 to TRBJ2-1; 8 bases match TRBD2. CDR1 is SGHAT and CDR2 is FQNNGV in the germline V gene. This CDR3 has 15 amino acids. CDR3 region: CVSSLAAGEIYEQFF. The CDR3 DNA sequence: TGTGTCAGCAGCTTAGCAGCGGGGGAAATATATGAGCAGTTCTTC.

This clonotype was seen just once. This chain links TRBV25-1 with TRBJ1-2, with 10 bases that match TRBD1. The germline gives CDR1 MGHDK, CDR2 SYGVNS. The CDR3 is 13 residues long. The junction had 3 bases not matched to a gene; V was cut back by 4 bases and J by 7 bases. The CDR3 is CASSGQGASGYTF. Written as DNA, the CDR3 is TGTGCCAGCAGTGGACAGGGGGCTAGTGGCTACACCTTC.

The CDR3, as DNA: TGTGCCAGCAGTTACGGGGGCAGGGGGACTTACAATGAGCAGTTCTTC. Encoded protein: CASSYGGRGTYNEQFF. The chain links TRBV6-5 to TRBJ2-1; a possible D gene is TRBD1 (7 bases). CDR3 length equals 16 residues. V was shortened by 2 bases and J by 4 bases, with 15 bases between the two germline ends. Germline V gives CDR1 MNHEY, CDR2 SVGAGI.

This clonotype was recorded a few times. The chain employs TRBV4-1 and TRBJ1-5, with D perhaps matching TRBD1 (5 bases). This CDR3 contains 15 residues. Trimming removed 4 bases from V and 7 bases from J, with 17 bases in between. CDR1 MGHRA and CDR2 YSYEKL come from the germline V gene. CDR3 residues: CASSRPGPGEQPQHF. In DNA form, the CDR3 reads TGCGCCAGCAGCCGACCGGGACCCGGGGAACAGCCCCAGCATTTT.

The chain employs TRBV29-1 and TRBJ1-2, with 8 bases matching TRBD1. The CDR3 has 15 residues. J gave up 3 bases and V 1 base, and 7 bases lay outside the gene matches. Germline V gene lookup returns CDR1 SQVTM and CDR2 ANQGSEA. The CDR3 loop is CSVEVRQGKDYGYTF. The DNA for the CDR3 is TGCAGCGTTGAAGTAAGACAGGGGAAGGACTATGGCTACACCTTC.

This clonotype has more than one count but fewer than ten. J is TRBJ2-4 and V is TRBV12-3 or TRBV12-4, with a possible D match to TRBD1 (6 bases). The V end was cut by 5 bases, the J end by 0 bases, with 14 bases between. The CDR3 spans 16 residues. The chain's CDR3 is CASSRTGTLAKNIQYF. The DNA of the CDR3 is TGTGCCAGCAGTCGAACAGGGACCTTAGCCAAAAACATTCAGTACTTC.

This clonotype has only a few counts. The chain is built from TRBV5-6 and TRBJ1-5; 8 bases line up with TRBD1. The length of the CDR3 is 14 residues. Trimming took 4 bases from V and 8 from J; bases not matched to a gene: 8. The germline gives CDR1 SGHDT, CDR2 YYEEEE. This CDR3 reads CASSGRQGREPQHF. CDR3 nucleotide sequence: TGTGCCAGCAGCGGAAGACAGGGGCGAGAGCCCCAGCATTTT.

J is TRBJ2-3 and V is TRBV27; D is perhaps TRBD1 or TRBD2 (5 bases each). Germline lookup yields CDR1 MNHEY and CDR2 SMNVEV (reference sequence). The V end was cut by 5 bases, the J end by 4 bases, with 16 bases between. The CDR3 has 15 residues. The CDR3 here is CASSPAGRRADTQYF. For the CDR3, the DNA is TGTGCCAGCAGTCCCGCAGGGAGACGGGCAGATACGCAGTATTTT.

The genes are TRBV9 and TRBJ2-5; TRBD1 might be the D (6 bases). V was clipped by 7 bases and J by 6 bases, with 10 bases between them. The CDR3 covers 11 residues. The V gene's germline CDR1 is SGDLS and CDR2 YYNGEE. The CDR3 is CASGGLQTQYF. In DNA form, the CDR3 reads TGTGCCAGCGGGGGCCTCCAGACCCAGTACTTC.

This clonotype was seen a few times. The V call is TRBV6-1, the J call TRBJ2-7; TRBD1 matches at 7 bases. The CDR3 is 14 residues long. V lost 3 bases to trimming and J lost 6 bases; unmatched junction nucleotides: 8. Looked up from germline, CDR1 is MNHNS and CDR2 is SASEGT. CDR3 amino acids: CASSDWAGGFEQYV. The CDR3 nucleotides are TGTGCCAGCAGTGATTGGGCAGGGGGTTTCGAGCAGTACGTC.

The chain carries TRBV27 and TRBJ2-5; D is perhaps TRBD1 (5 bases). V dropped 3 bases and J dropped 4 bases, with 18 bases sitting between them. CDR1 and CDR2 from the germline V gene are MNHEY and SMNVEV (reference sequence). The length of the CDR3 is 16 residues. CDR3 DNA: TGTGCCAGCAGTTTTGGGTCTAGGGGTGCCGGAGAGACCCAGTACTTC. It is translated as CASSFGSRGAGETQYF.